The source of this T cell receptor (beta chain) is a study of shared clonotypes between healthy human individuals. Using immunoSEQ multiplex PCR, the repertoire was profiled, and TCRdb retains in-frame clones only, with some absent. The data contain 2 million to 3 million clones, 93% of them seen just once; the ten biggest clones take up approximately 0.36%. V shed 5 bases and J 2 bases; nucleotides not matched to a gene: 8. The CDR3 loop spans 16 amino acids. Germline values: CDR1 SGHNT, CDR2 YYREEE (reference sequence). The sequencing input was naive CD4+ T cells from PBMCs. This sample's subset: CD45RA+ positively selected. This chain joins TRBV5-4 and TRBJ1-4, with 8 nucleotides matching TRBD1. This sequence was found in a man between 18 and 29 years old in good health. Some clones in this sample may be carry-over from other donors' samples. CDR3 amino acids: CASSSIGQGTNEKLFF. In DNA form, the CDR3 reads TGTGCCAGCAGTTCCATAGGACAGGGTACTAATGAAAAACTGTTTTTT.